This T cell receptor beta chain emerged from a study of monozygotic twins with inflammatory bowel disease. Someone took a 2.5 ml blood sample from each of the donors. This CDR3 is built from 14 residues. CDR1 and CDR2 from the germline V gene are DFQATT and SNEGSKA (reference sequence). Study-wide findings and caveats: The authors note that differing immunosuppressive treatments may have added variability to patient repertoires. Different T cell subtypes could not be distinguished.

The unique tags termed UMIs, each holding a 6-nucleotide sample barcode, were added by means of template switching. One entry per CDR3 protein, without DNA, is what TCRdb gives after re-calling the 5' RACE reads. The table for this sample gives 88,000 or so distinct CDR3 sequences. Points on this clonotype: Its cognate antigen is unknown.

This TCR was sampled from a human donor with ulcerative colitis or Crohn's disease, or a healthy co-twin of an affected twin (not recorded which). The J gene is TRBJ1-3, the V gene TRBV20-1; TCRdb's D gene call, TRBD1, goes unchecked for lack of DNA. The sample consisted of blood. The CDR3 region is CSALPRSSGNTIYF.